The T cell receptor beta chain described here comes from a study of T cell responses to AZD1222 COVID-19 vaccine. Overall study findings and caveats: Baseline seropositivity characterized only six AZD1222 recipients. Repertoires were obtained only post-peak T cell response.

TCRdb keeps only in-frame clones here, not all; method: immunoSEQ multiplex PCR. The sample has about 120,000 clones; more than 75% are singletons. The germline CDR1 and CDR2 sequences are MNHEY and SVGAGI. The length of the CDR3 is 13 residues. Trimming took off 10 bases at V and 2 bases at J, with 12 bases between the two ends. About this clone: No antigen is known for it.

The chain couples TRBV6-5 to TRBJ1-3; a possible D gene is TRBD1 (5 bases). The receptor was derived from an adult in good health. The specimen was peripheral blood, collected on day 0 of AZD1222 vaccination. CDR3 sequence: CATMTVPGNTIYF. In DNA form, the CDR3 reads TGTGCCACCATGACAGTCCCTGGAAACACCATATATTTT.